A selection of T cell receptor beta chains follows, all from one sample in a study of T cell responses to AZD1222 COVID-19 vaccine. Profiled with immunoSEQ multiplex PCR; TCRdb holds only in-frame clones, not every one. The sample yields around 180,000 clones, approximately 86% seen once. This specimen consisted of peripheral blood, obtained on day 0 of AZD1222 vaccination. Receptors originate from an adult in good health. Each CDR3 is given with its conserved first and last residue. Fields, in order: V gene, J gene, D gene, clone size, CDR3 protein, CDR3 DNA. A D gene is named only where the DNA matches it firmly. For some rows the clone size is stated as once, few or many, or as a class when expanded; others skip it.

TRBV19	TRBJ1-3	NA	NA	CASSPVSSGNTIYF	TGTGCCAGTAGCCCCGTGAGCTCTGGAAACACCATATATTTT
TRBV28	TRBJ2-1	TRBD1	NA	CASSTWTGGSYNEQFF	TGTGCCAGCAGTACGTGGACAGGGGGGTCCTACAATGAGCAGTTCTTC
TRBV19	TRBJ2-1	NA	NA	CASSVPYNEQFF	TGTGCCAGTAGTGTGCCCTACAATGAGCAGTTCTTC
TRBV19	TRBJ1-5	TRBD1	few	CASQRQGSNQPQHF	TGTGCCAGTCAGAGACAGGGGAGCAATCAGCCCCAGCATTTT
TRBV24-1	TRBJ2-7	TRBD2	NA	CATSDASGRDYEQYF	TGTGCCACCAGTGATGCTAGCGGGAGGGACTACGAGCAGTACTTC
TRBV4-3	TRBJ2-3	NA	NA	CASSQDRTDTDTQYF	TGCGCCAGCAGCCAAGATCGAACAGACACAGATACGCAGTATTTT
TRBV19	TRBJ1-2	TRBD1	NA	CASSMRQGEHGYTF	TGTGCCAGTAGTATGCGACAGGGGGAACATGGCTACACCTTC
TRBV25-1	TRBJ2-2	NA	NA	CASSESLGDTGELFF	TGTGCCAGCAGTGAAAGTCTGGGGGACACCGGGGAGCTGTTTTTT
TRBV7-9	TRBJ2-7	NA	NA	CASSLGGGYEQYF	TGTGCCAGCAGCTTAGGGGGCGGGTACGAGCAGTACTTC
TRBV27	TRBJ2-7	TRBD1	NA	CASRTWGQSYEQYF	TGTGCCAGCAGGACCTGGGGACAGTCCTACGAGCAGTACTTC
TRBV23-1	TRBJ2-7	NA	NA	CASSPAKSPASRNEQYF	TGCGCCAGCAGTCCAGCAAAATCCCCGGCGTCGAGGAACGAGCAGTACTTC
TRBV19	TRBJ1-1	NA	NA	CASSIGAVNTEAFF	TGTGCCAGTAGTATAGGAGCGGTGAACACTGAAGCTTTCTTT
TRBV30	TRBJ2-1	NA	NA	CAWGGEPSYNEQFF	TGTGCCTGGGGCGGGGAGCCCTCCTACAATGAGCAGTTCTTC
TRBV6-1	TRBJ1-5	NA	NA	CASSESWVNQPQHF	TGTGCCAGCAGTGAATCGTGGGTTAATCAGCCCCAGCATTTT
TRBV2	TRBJ1-1	NA	NA	CASSEALGRANTEAFF	TGTGCCAGCAGTGAAGCGCTGGGCAGGGCGAACACTGAAGCTTTCTTT
TRBV19	TRBJ2-7	TRBD2	NA	CASSITTSNEQYF	TGTGCCAGTAGTATAACGACTAGCAACGAGCAGTACTTC
TRBV10-1	TRBJ1-4	NA	NA	CASSPSGANEKLFF	TGCGCCAGCAGTCCCTCCGGGGCTAATGAAAAACTGTTTTTT
TRBV9	TRBJ2-7	NA	NA	CASGSSGRVEEQYF	TGTGCCAGCGGATCCAGTGGGCGGGTGGAAGAGCAGTACTTC
TRBV19	TRBJ1-5	NA	NA	CASSRLDPNQPQHF	TGTGCCAGTAGCCGCTTAGACCCCAATCAGCCCCAGCATTTT
TRBV2	TRBJ2-7	NA	NA	CASSGGSQSSYEQYF	TGTGCCAGCAGTGGAGGCAGTCAGAGCTCCTACGAGCAGTACTTC
TRBV2	TRBJ2-3	TRBD2	NA	CASRLAGAGDTQYF	TGTGCCAGCAGACTAGCGGGGGCTGGAGATACGCAGTATTTT
TRBV27	TRBJ2-1	NA	NA	CASSLSGGSYNEQFF	TGTGCCAGCAGTTTATCGGGAGGATCGTACAATGAGCAGTTCTTC
TRBV11-2	TRBJ2-5	TRBD2	NA	CASSGGTSLGGETQYF	TGTGCCAGCAGCGGCGGGACTAGCCTGGGGGGGGAGACCCAGTACTTC
TRBV2	TRBJ1-4	NA	few	CASSEARKAGGGKLFF	TGTGCCAGCAGTGAAGCAAGAAAGGCAGGAGGCGGAAAACTGTTTTTT
TRBV2	TRBJ1-1	NA	NA	CASSEEGGVTTEAFF	TGTGCCAGCAGTGAAGAAGGAGGTGTGACCACTGAAGCTTTCTTT
TRBV15	TRBJ2-1	NA	NA	CATSSGYYNEQFF	TGTGCCACCAGCAGCGGTTACTACAATGAGCAGTTCTTC